This TCR beta chain is drawn from a study of OX40 agonist ivuxolimab in advanced cancers. Study-level information: Partial responses were seen in three patients, one with hepatocellular carcinoma and two with cutaneous melanoma. General study points: Some nonresponders likewise displayed low normalized T-cell clonal expansion.

This clone was picked up one time. Antigen unknown. The data were produced by immunoSEQ multiplex PCR, yet TCRdb's version contains in-frame clones alone and is incomplete. This sample carries about 84,000 clones, 85% of them seen once, and the ten largest clones take approximately 0.22%. Patients with autoimmune history or systemic immunosuppression were excluded. Germline CDR1 SGHDN, CDR2 FVKESK. Trimming removed 4 bases from V and 0 bases from J; junction bases left unmatched: 5. The length of the CDR3 is 17 residues. This TCR was recovered from an adult with an advanced solid tumor such as melanoma, head and neck, liver or kidney cancer. This specimen was CD4+ or CD8+ T cells sorted from blood, taken in a trial of the OX40 agonist ivuxolimab. The chain is built from TRBV14 and TRBJ2-3; 12 bases align to TRBD2. The CDR3 DNA reads as TGTGCCAGCAGCCGATGGACTAGCGGGACTAGCACAGATACGCAGTATTTT. Translating it yields CASSRWTSGTSTDTQYF.